This T cell receptor (beta chain) is from a study of blood T cell repertoires in COVID-19. Looking at the study overall: PBMCs, B-cell-depleted T cells, or T cells were the source of the cDNA or gDNA that made up the material.

Trimming took 5 bases from V and 5 from J; bases not matched to a gene: 4. Germline assignment: CDR1 SGHAT and CDR2 FQDESV (reference sequence). The CDR3 covers 14 residues. This clone was seen a single time. Living in about two dozen US areas, the participants were between 18 and 89 years of age. Researchers sorted participants into cohorts using their self-reported clinical history. Per the original methods: Reference gene primer amplification in the assay estimated nucleated cell counts. The data were produced by immunoSEQ multiplex PCR, yet TCRdb's version contains in-frame clones alone and is incomplete. The V and J calls and clone size come from that table; D and trimming were worked out from the DNA. Of around 230,000 clones detected, roughly 89% appear once; the ten largest clones hold approximately 10%.

The V gene is TRBV11-1, the J gene TRBJ1-4; 8 nucleotides align to TRBD1. Input material: PBMCs or T cells enriched from blood (not recorded which). The TCR sequence derives from a man between 18 and 35 years old with acute COVID-19. The CDR3 spells CASSPRQGNEKLFF. The CDR3 DNA reads as TGTGCCAGCAGCCCCCGACAGGGGAATGAAAAACTGTTTTTT. The variable domain in full, completed from reference TRBV11-1 and TRBJ1-4, reads EAEVAQSPRYKITEKSQAVAFWCDPISGHATLYWYRQILGQGPELLVQFQDESVVDDSQLPKDRFSAERLKGVDSTLKIQPAELGDSAMYLCASSPRQGNEKLFFGSGTQLSVL.